This T cell receptor beta chain appears in the sequencing data of a study of identical twins. General study points: Shared out-of-frame alpha sequences (those common to twins) showed excess low generation probability. Instead of following the same donors, the conclusions were based on cross-sectional statistical analysis.

This CDR3 is built from 14 residues. The ends were cut back, 7 bases at V and 4 bases at J, with 16 bases in the middle. To note about this clonotype: Its antigen is not known.

TCRdb analysed the 5' RACE reads with MiXCR anew, one entry per CDR3 protein. This repertoire shows roughly 770,000 distinct CDR3 sequences, about 20% found once; its top ten account for roughly 13%. This sample also belongs to another study, concerning T cells expressing NK-cell markers. From that report: Underlying the TCR beta repertoires were sorted CD3+CD56+NKG2C+, CD3+CD56+NKG2C- and CD3+CD56-NKG2C+ T cells. The use of an anti-gamma-delta TCR antibody, which was added in several experiments, restricted sorting to T cells expressing alpha-beta TCR.

V and J are TRBV12-3 or TRBV12-4 and TRBJ1-1; possible D gene TRBD1, 5 bases. The sample taken for sequencing was PBMCs. This clonotype was sampled from a woman between 18 and 29 years old in good health. CDR3 protein: CASTPHRGGTEAFF. In DNA form, the CDR3 reads TGTGCCAGCACACCCCACCGGGGGGGCACTGAAGCTTTCTTT.